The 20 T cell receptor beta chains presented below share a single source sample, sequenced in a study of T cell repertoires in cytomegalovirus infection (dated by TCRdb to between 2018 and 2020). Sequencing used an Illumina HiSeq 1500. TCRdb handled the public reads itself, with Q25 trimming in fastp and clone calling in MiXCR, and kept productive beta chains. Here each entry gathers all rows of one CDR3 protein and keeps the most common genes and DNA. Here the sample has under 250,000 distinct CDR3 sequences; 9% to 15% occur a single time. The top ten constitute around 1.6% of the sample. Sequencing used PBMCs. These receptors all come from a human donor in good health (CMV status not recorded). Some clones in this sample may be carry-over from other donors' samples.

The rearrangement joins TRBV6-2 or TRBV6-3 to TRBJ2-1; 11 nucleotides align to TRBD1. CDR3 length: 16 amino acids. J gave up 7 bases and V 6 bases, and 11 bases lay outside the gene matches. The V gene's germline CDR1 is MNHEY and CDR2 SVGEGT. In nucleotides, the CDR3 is TGTGCCAGCAGATTTGGACAGGGGGCGAAAGTTAATGAGCAGTTCTTC. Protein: CASRFGQGAKVNEQFF.

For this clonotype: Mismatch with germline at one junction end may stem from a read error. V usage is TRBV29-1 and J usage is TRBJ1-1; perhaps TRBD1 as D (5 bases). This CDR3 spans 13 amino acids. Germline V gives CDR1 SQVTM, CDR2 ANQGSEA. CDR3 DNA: TGCATCGTTGAACCCCGGGGGAAGACTGAAGCTTTCTTT. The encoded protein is CIVEPRGKTEAFF.

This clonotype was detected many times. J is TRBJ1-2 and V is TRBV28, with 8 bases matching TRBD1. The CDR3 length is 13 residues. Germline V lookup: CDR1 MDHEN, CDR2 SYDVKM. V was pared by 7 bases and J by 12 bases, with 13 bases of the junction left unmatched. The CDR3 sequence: CASTGAGQALNTF. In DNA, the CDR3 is TGTGCCAGCACGGGCGCGGGACAGGCCCTAAACACCTTC.

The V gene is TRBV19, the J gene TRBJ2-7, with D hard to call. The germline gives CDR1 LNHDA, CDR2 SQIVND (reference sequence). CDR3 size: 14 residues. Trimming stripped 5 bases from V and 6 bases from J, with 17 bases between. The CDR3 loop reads CASSAPGPSLEQYF. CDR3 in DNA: TGTGCCAGTAGTGCTCCGGGCCCCTCCCTCGAGCAGTACTTC. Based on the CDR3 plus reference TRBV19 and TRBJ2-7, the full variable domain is DGGITQSPKYLFRKEGQNVTLSCEQNLNHDAMYWYRQDPGQGLRLIYYSQIVNDFQKGDIAEGYSVSREKKESFPLTVTSAQKNPTAFYLCASSAPGPSLEQYFGPGTRLTVT.

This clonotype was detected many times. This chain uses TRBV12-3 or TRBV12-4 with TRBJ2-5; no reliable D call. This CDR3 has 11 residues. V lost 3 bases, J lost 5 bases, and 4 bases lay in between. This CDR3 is CASSFMETQYF. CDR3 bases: TGTGCCAGCAGTTTCATGGAGACCCAGTACTTC.

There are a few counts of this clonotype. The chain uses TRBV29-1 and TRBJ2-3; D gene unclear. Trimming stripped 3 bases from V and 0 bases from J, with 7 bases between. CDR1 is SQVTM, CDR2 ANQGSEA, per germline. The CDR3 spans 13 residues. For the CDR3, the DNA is TGCAGCGTTGACTCGGGTAGCACAGATACGCAGTATTTT. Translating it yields CSVDSGSTDTQYF.

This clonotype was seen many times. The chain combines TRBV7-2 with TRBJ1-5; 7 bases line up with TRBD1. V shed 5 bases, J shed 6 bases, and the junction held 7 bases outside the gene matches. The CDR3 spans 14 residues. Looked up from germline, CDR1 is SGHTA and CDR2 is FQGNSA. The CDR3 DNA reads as TGTGCCAGCAGCCTCACAGGGGAGGTTCAGCCCCAGCATTTT. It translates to CASSLTGEVQPQHF.

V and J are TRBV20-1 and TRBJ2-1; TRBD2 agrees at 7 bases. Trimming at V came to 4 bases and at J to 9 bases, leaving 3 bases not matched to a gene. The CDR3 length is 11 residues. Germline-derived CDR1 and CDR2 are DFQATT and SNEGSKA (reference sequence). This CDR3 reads CSATLAVEQFF. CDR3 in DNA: TGCAGTGCTACGCTAGCGGTTGAGCAGTTCTTC.

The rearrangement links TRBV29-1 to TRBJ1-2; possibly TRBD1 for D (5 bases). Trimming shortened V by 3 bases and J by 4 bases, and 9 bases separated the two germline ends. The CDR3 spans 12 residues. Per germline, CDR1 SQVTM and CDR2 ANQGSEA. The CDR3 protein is CSVDRAGYGYTF. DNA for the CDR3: TGCAGCGTTGACAGGGCGGGCTATGGCTACACCTTC. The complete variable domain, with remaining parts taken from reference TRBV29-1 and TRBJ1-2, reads SAVISQKPSRDICQRGTSLTIQCQVDSQVTMMFWYRQQPGQSLTLIATANQGSEATYESGFVIDKFPISRPNLTFSTLTVSNMSPEDSSIYLCSVDRAGYGYTFGSGTRLTVV.

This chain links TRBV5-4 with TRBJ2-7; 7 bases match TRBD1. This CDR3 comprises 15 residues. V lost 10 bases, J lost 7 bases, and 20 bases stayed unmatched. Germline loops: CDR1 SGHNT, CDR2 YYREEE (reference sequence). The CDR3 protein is CACGNQKGGIWEQYF. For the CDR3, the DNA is TGTGCCTGCGGAAACCAAAAAGGGGGCATATGGGAGCAGTACTTC.

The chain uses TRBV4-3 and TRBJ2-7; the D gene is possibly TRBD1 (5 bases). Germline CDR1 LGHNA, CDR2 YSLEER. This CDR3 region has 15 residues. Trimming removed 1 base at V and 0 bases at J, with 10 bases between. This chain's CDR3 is CASSQGTSSSYEQYF. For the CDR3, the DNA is TGCGCCAGCAGCCAAGGGACATCTAGCTCCTACGAGCAGTACTTC.

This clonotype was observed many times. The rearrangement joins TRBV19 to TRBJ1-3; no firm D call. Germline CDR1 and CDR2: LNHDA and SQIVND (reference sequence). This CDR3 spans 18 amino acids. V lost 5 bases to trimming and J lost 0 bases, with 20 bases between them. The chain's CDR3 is CASSPSLGRQTSGNTIYF. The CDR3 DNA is TGTGCCAGTAGTCCTAGTCTCGGCAGGCAGACCTCTGGAAACACCATATATTTT.

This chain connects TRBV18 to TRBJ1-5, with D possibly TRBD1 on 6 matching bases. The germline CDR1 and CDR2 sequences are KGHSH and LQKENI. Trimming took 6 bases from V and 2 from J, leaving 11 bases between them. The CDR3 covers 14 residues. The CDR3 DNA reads TGTGCCAGCTCGCAGGAGGGGGGCAATCAGCCCCAGCATTTT. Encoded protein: CASSQEGGNQPQHF.

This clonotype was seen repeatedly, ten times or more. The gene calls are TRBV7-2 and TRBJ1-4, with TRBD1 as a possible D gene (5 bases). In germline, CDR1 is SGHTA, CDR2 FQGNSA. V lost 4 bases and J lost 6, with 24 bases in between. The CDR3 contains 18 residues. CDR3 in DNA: TGTGCCAGCAGCTCCCCCGGATGGGGGTTTGTATCGGATGAAAAACTGTTTTTT. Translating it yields CASSSPGWGFVSDEKLFF.

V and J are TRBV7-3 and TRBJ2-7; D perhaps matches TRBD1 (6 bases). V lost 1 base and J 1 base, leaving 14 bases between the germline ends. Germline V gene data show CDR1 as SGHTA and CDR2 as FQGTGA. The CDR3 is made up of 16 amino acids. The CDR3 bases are TGTGCCAGCAGCTTAAAACGGCCCCAGGGGTCCTACGAGCAGTACTTC. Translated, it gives CASSLKRPQGSYEQYF.

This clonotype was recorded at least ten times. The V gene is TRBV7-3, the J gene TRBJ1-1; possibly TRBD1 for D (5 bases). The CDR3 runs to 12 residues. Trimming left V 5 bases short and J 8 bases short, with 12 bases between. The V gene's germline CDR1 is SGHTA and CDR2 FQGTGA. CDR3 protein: CASSPTGGEAFF. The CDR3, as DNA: TGTGCCAGCAGCCCAACAGGTGGGGAAGCTTTCTTT. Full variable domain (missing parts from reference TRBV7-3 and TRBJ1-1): GAGVSQTPSNKVTEKGKYVELRCDPISGHTALYWYRQSLGQGPEFLIYFQGTGAADDSGLPNDRFFAVRPEGSVSTLKIQRTERGDSAVYLCASSPTGGEAFFGQGTRLTVV.

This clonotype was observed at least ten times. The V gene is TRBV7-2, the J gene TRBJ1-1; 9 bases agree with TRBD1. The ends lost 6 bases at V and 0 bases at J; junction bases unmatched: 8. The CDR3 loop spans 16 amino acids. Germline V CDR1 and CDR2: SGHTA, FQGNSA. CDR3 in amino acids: CASSSGQGLLNTEAFF. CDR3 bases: TGTGCCAGCAGTTCGGGACAGGGTCTATTGAACACTGAAGCTTTCTTT.

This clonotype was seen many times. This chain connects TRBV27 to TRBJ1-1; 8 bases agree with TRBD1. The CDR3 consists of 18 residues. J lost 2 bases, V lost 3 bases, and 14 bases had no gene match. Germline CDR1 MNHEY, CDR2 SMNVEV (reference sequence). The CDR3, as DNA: TGTGCCAGCAGTTTGCTTGGGTCCGGGACAGGACCAAACACTGAAGCTTTCTTT. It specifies CASSLLGSGTGPNTEAFF.

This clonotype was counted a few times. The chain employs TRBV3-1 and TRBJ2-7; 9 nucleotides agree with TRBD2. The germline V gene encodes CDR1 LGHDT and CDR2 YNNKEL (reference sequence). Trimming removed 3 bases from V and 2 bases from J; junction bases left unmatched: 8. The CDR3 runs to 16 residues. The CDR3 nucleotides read TGTGCCAGCAGCCAGGGATGGACTAGCGAAGCCTACGAGCAGTACTTC. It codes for CASSQGWTSEAYEQYF.

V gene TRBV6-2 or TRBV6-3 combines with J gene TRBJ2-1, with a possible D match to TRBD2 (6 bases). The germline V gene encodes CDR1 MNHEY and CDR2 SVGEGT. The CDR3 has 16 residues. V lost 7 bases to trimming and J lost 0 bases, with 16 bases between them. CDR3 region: CASTRAGPSSYNEQFF. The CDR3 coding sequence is TGTGCCAGCACTCGAGCGGGCCCGAGCTCCTACAATGAGCAGTTCTTC.